The clone carrying this T cell receptor (beta chain) was counted a few times. Its antigen remains unknown. This sample is part of a study of spatial heterogeneity in lung cancer. Turning to the study itself: Detected beta-chain sequences consistently exceeded alpha-chain sequences. Whole-study results and caveats: The estimated TCR-seq coverage of tumor T cells amounted to 5.5% to 8% when looking at alpha chains and roughly 14% when looking at beta chains. Mutation counts in tumors were tracked by counts of expanded intratumoral alpha and beta TCRs.

Time point of the sample: sample taken at primary tumor resection. Researchers sequenced whole RNA taken from tumor, nontumor lung or frozen PBMC without sorting. TCRdb re-called the 5' RACE reads through MiXCR, storing one row per CDR3 protein. The sample shows approximately 26,000 distinct CDR3 sequences, more than 8% of them seen only once. Sequencing was performed on lung tumor tissue, taken at surgery. This sequence originates from a male donor with early-stage non-small cell lung cancer.

This CDR3 is CASSLQANEQFF. As DNA, the CDR3 is TGTGCCAGCAGCCTACAGGCTAATGAGCAGTTCTTC. The V gene is TRBV11-2, the J gene TRBJ2-1, with a tentative D call TRBD1 (5 bases). Trimming stripped 5 bases from V and 7 bases from J, with 9 bases between. The germline V gene encodes CDR1 SGHAT and CDR2 FQNNGV. There are 12 residues in the CDR3.